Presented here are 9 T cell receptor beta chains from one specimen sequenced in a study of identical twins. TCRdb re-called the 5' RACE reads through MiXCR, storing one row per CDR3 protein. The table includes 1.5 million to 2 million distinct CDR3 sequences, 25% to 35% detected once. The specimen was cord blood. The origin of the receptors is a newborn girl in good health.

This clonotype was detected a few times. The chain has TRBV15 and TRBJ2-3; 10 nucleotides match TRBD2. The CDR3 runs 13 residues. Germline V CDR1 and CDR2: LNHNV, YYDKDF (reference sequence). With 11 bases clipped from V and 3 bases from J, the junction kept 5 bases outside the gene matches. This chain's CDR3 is CAANSGRTDTQYF. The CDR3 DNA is TGTGCCGCCAATAGCGGGAGGACAGATACGCAGTATTTT.

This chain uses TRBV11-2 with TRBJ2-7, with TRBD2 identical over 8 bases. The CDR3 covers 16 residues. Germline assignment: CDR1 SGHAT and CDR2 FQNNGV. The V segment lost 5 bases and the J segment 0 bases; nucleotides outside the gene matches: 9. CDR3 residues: CASSQSGTSFSYEQYF. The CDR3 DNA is TGTGCCAGCAGCCAATCCGGGACTAGTTTCTCCTACGAGCAGTACTTC.

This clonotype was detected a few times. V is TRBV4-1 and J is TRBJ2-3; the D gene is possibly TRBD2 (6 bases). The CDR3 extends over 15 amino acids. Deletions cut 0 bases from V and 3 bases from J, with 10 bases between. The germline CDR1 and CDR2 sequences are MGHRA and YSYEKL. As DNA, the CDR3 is TGCGCCAGCAGCCAAGAGTCGGGAGAGACAGATACGCAGTATTTT. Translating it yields CASSQESGETDTQYF.

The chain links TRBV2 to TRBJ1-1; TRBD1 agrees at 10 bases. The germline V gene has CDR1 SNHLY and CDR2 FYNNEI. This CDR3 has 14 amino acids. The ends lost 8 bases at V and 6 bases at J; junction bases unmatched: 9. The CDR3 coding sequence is TGTGCCAGCCAACTCTGGGACAGGGGAGCTGAAGCTTTCTTT. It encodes CASQLWDRGAEAFF.

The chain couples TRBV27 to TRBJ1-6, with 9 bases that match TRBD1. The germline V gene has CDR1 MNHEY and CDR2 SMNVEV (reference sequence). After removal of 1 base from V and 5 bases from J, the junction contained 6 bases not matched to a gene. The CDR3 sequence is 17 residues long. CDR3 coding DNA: TGTGCCAGCAGTTTATGGAGGGACAGGGACAATAATTCACCCCTCCACTTT. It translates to CASSLWRDRDNNSPLHF.

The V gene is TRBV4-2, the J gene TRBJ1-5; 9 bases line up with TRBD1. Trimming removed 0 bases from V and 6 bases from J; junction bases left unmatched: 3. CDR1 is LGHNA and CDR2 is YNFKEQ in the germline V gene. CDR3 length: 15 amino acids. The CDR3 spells CASSQDGQGTQPQHF. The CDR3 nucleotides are TGTGCCAGCAGCCAAGACGGACAGGGGACTCAGCCCCAGCATTTT.

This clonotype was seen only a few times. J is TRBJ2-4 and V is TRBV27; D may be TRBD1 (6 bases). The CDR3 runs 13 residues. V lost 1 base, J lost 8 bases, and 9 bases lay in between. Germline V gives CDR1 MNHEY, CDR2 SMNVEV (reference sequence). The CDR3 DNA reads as TGTGCCAGCAGTTTATTGGGACACTACATTCAGTACTTC. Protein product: CASSLLGHYIQYF.

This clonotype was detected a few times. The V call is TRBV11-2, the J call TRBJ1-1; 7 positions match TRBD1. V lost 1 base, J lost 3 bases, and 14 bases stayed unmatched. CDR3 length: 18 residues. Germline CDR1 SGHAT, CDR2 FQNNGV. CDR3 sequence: CASSLGVQGVRGDTEAFF. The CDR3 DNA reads TGTGCCAGCAGCTTAGGGGTTCAGGGGGTGAGAGGGGACACTGAAGCTTTCTTT.

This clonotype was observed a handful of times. This CDR3 is CATSGNADTQYF. The DNA of the CDR3 is TGTGCCACCAGTGGGAACGCAGATACGCAGTATTTT. The rearrangement uses TRBV24-1 and TRBJ2-3; D gene uncertain. Trimming stripped 5 bases from V and 4 bases from J, with 6 bases between. Germline V gene lookup returns CDR1 KGHDR and CDR2 SFDVKD. CDR3 length equals 12 residues.